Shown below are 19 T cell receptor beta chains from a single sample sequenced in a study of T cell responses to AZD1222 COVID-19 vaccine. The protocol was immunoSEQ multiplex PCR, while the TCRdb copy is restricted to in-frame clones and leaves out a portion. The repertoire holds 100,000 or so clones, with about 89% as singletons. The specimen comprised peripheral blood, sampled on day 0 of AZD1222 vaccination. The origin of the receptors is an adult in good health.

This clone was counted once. CDR3 in amino acids: CASSPRVTGGRPNYGYTF. In DNA, the CDR3 is TGTGCCAGCTCACCAAGAGTGACAGGGGGCCGACCTAACTATGGCTACACCTTC. This chain joins TRBV18 and TRBJ1-2; 10 nucleotides agree with TRBD1. With V trimmed by 2 bases and J by 0 bases, 9 bases remained unmatched. The CDR3 extends over 18 amino acids. Germline-derived CDR1 and CDR2 are KGHSH and LQKENI. Based on the CDR3 plus reference TRBV18 and TRBJ1-2, the full variable domain is NAGVMQNPRHLVRRRGQEARLRCSPMKGHSHVYWYRQLPEEGLKFMVYLQKENIIDESGMPKERFSAEFPKEGPSILRIQQVVRGDSAAYFCASSPRVTGGRPNYGYTFGSGTRLTVV.

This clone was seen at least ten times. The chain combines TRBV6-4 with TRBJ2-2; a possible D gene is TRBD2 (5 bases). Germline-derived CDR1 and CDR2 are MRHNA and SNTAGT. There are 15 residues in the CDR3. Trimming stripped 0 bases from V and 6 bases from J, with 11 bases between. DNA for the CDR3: TGTGCCAGCAGTGACTCCCGGGATATGGCCGGGGAGCTGTTTTTT. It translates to CASSDSRDMAGELFF.

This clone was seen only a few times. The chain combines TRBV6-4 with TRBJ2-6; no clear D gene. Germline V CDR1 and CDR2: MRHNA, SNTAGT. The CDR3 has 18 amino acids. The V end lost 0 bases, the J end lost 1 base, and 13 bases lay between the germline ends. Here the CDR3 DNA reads TGTGCCAGCAGTGACTCGGCCGGGTCCTCATCTGGGGCCAACGTCCTGACTTTC. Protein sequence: CASSDSAGSSSGANVLTF.

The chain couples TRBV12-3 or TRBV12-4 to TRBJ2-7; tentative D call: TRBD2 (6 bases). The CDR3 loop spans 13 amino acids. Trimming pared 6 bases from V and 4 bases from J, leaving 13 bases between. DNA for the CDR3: TGTGCCAGCAGGTCGGAGGGAGAGTACGAGCAGTACTTC. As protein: CASRSEGEYEQYF.

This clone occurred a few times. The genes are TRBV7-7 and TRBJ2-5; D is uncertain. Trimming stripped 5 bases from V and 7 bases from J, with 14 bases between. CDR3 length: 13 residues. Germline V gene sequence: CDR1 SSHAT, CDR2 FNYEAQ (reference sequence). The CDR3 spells CASSPSLVGTQYF. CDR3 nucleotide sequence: TGTGCCAGCAGCCCCTCCCTAGTGGGGACCCAGTACTTC.

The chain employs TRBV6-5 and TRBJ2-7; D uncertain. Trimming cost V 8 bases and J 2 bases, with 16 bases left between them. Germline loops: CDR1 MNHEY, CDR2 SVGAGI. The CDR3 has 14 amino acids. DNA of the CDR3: TGTGCCAGCGGCCTCCCCGGGTTAGCCTACGAGCAGTACTTC. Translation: CASGLPGLAYEQYF.

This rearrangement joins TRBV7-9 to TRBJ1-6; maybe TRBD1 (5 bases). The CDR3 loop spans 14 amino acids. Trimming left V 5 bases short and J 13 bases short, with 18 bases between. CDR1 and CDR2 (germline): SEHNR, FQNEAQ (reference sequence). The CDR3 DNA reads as TGTGCCAGCAGCGGATTTACAGGAGCCCCCCCCCTCCACTTT. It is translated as CASSGFTGAPPLHF.

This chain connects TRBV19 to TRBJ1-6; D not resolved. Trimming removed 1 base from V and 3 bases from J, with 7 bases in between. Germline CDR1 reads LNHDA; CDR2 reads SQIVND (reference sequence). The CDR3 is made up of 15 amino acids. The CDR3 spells CASSIGESYNSPLHF. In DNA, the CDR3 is TGTGCCAGTAGTATAGGGGAGAGCTATAATTCACCCCTCCACTTT.

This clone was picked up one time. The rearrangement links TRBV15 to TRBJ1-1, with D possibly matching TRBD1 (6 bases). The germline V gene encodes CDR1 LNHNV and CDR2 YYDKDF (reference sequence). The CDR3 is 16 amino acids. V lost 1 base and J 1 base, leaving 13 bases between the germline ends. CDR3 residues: CATSRAMGARNTEAFF. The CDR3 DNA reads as TGTGCCACCAGCAGAGCCATGGGGGCGAGGAACACTGAAGCTTTCTTT. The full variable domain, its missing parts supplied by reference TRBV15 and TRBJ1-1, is DAMVIQNPRYQVTQFGKPVTLSCSQTLNHNVMYWYQQKSSQAPKLLFHYYDKDFNNEADTPDNFQSRRPNTSFCFLDIRSPGLGDTAMYLCATSRAMGARNTEAFFGQGTRLTVV.

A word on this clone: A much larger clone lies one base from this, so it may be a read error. CDR3 loop: CASSQNTGELFF. CDR3 bases: TGTGCCAGCAGCCAGAACACCGGGGAGCTGTTTTTT. This chain connects TRBV11-3 to TRBJ2-2, with D uncertain. CDR1 and CDR2 from the germline V gene are SGHNT and YENEEA. The ends were cut back, 5 bases at V and 1 base at J, with 2 bases in the middle. The CDR3 totals 12 residues.

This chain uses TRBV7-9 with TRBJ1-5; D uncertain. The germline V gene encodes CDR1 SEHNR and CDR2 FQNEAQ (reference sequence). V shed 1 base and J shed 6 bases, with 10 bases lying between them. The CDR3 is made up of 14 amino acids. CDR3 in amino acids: CASSLEVSPQPQHF. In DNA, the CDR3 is TGTGCCAGCAGCTTAGAAGTCAGTCCTCAGCCCCAGCATTTT.

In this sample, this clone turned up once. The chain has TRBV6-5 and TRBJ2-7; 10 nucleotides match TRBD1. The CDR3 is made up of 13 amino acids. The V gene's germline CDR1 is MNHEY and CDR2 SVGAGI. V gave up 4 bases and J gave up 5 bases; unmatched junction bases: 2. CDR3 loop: CASSWGTGDEQYF. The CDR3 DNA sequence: TGTGCCAGCAGTTGGGGGACAGGGGACGAGCAGTACTTC.

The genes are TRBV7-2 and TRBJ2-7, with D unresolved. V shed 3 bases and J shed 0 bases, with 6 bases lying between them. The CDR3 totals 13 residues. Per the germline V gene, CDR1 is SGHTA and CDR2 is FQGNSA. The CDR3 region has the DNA TGTGCCAGCAGCTTTACTAACTCCTACGAGCAGTACTTC. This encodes CASSFTNSYEQYF. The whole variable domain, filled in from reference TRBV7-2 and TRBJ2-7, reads GAGVSQSPSNKVTEKGKDVELRCDPISGHTALYWYRQSLGQGLEFLIYFQGNSAPDKSGLPSDRFSAERTGGSVSTLTIQRTQQEDSAVYLCASSFTNSYEQYFGPGTRLTVT.

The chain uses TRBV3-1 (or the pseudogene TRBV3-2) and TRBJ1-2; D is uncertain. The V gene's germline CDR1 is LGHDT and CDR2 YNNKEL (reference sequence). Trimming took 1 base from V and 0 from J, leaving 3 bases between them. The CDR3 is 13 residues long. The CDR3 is CASSQASNYGYTF. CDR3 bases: TGTGCCAGCAGCCAAGCCTCTAACTATGGCTACACCTTC.

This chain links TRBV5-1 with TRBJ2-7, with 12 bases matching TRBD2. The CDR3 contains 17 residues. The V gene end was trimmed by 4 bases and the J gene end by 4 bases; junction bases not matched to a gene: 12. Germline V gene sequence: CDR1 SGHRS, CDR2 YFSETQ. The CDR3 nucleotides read TGCGCCAGCAGCCCCGGACTAGCGGGGCCCCAGGTTTACGAGCAGTACTTC. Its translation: CASSPGLAGPQVYEQYF.

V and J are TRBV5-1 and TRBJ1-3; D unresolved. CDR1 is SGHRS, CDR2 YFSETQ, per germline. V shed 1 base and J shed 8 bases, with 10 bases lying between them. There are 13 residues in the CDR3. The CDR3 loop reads CASSLIPLDTIYF. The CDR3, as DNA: TGCGCCAGCAGCTTGATCCCCCTGGACACCATATATTTT.

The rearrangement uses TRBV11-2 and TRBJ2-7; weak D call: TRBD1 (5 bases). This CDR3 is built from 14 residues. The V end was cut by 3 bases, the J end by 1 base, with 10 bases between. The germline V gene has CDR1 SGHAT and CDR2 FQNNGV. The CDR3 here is CASSLIDRSYEQYF. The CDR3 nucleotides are TGTGCCAGCAGCTTGATAGACAGATCCTACGAGCAGTACTTC.

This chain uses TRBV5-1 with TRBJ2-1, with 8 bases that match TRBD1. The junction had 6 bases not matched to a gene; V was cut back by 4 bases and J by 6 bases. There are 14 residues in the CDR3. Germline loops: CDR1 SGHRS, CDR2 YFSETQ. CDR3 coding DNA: TGCGCCAGCAGCACAGGACAGGGAGGCAATGAGCAGTTCTTC. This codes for CASSTGQGGNEQFF. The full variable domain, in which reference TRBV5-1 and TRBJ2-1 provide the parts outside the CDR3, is KAGVTQTPRYLIKTRGQQVTLSCSPISGHRSVSWYQQTPGQGLQFLFEYFSETQRNKGNFPGRFSGRQFSNSRSEMNVSTLELGDSALYLCASSTGQGGNEQFFGPGTRLTVL.

As DNA, the CDR3 is TGTGCCAGCAGCTTATCCCCACGGACAGGGGGTCTCTACGAGCAGTACTTC. As protein: CASSLSPRTGGLYEQYF. This chain connects TRBV11-2 to TRBJ2-7, with TRBD1 identical over 10 bases. This CDR3 is built from 17 residues. V lost 2 bases, J lost 3 bases, and 10 bases stayed unmatched. The germline CDR1 and CDR2 sequences are SGHAT and FQNNGV.